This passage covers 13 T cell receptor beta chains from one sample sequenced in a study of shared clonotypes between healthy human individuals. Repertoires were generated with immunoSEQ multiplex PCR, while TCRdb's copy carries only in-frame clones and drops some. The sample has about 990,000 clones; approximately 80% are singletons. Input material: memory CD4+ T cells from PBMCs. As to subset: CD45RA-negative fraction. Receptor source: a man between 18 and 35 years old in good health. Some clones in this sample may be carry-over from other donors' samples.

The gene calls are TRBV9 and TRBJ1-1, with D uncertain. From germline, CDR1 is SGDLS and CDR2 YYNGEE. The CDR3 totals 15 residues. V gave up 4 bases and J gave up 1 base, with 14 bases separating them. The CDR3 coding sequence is TGTGCCAGCAGCCCCCAGGCTTCTAAGAACACTGAAGCTTTCTTT. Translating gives CASSPQASKNTEAFF.

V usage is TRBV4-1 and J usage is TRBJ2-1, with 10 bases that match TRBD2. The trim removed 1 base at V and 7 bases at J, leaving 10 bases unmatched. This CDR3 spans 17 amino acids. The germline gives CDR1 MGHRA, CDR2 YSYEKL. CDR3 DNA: TGCGCCAGCAGCCAAGTGGGGAGCGGGAGGGCCGGGAATGAGCAGTTCTTC. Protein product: CASSQVGSGRAGNEQFF.

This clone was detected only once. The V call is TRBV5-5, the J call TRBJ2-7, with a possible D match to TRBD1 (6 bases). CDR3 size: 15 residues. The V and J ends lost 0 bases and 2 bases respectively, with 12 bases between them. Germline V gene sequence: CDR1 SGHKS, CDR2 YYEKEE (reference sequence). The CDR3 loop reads CASSLGGTSTYEQYF. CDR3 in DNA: TGTGCCAGCAGCTTGGGAGGGACAAGCACCTACGAGCAGTACTTC. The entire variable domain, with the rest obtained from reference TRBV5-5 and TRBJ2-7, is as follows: DAGVTQSPTHLIKTRGQQVTLRCSPISGHKSVSWYQQVLGQGPQFIFQYYEKEERGRGNFPDRFSARQFPNYSSELNVNALLLGDSALYLCASSLGGTSTYEQYFGPGTRLTVT.

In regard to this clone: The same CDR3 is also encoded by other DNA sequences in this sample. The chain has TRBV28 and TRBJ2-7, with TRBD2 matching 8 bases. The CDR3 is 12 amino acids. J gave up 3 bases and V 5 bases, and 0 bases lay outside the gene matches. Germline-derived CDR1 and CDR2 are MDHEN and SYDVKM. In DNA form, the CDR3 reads TGTGCCAGCAGTCTAGCGGGCTACGAGCAGTACTTC. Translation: CASSLAGYEQYF.

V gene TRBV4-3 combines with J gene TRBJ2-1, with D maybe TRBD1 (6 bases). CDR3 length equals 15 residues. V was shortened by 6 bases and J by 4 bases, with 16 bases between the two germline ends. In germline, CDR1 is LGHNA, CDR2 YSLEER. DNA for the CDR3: TGCGCCAGCAGACCTTCGGCGAGGGGGTACAATGAGCAGTTCTTC. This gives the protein CASRPSARGYNEQFF.

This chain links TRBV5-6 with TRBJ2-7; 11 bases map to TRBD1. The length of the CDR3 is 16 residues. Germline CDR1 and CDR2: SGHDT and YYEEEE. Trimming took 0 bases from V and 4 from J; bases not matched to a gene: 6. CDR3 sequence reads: CASSLGLDRGLYEQYF. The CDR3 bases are TGTGCCAGCAGCTTGGGTTTGGACAGGGGGCTTTACGAGCAGTACTTC.

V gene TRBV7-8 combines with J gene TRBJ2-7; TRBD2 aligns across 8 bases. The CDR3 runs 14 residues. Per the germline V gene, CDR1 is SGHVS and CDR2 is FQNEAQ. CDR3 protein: CATLEAGGLYEQYF. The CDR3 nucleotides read TGTGCTACTCTGGAGGCGGGAGGACTCTACGAGCAGTACTTC.

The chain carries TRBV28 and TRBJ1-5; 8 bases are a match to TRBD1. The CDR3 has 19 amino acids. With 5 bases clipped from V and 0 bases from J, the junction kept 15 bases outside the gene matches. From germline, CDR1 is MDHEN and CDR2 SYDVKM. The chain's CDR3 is CASSARTGTTLYSNQPQHF. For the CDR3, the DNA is TGTGCCAGCAGTGCAAGGACAGGGACTACCCTTTATAGCAATCAGCCCCAGCATTTT.

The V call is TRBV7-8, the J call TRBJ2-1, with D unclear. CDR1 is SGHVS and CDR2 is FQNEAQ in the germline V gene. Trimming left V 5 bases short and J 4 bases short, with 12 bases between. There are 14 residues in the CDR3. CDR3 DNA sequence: TGTGCCAGCAGCCGGTTCCAAGGATACAATGAGCAGTTCTTC. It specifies CASSRFQGYNEQFF.

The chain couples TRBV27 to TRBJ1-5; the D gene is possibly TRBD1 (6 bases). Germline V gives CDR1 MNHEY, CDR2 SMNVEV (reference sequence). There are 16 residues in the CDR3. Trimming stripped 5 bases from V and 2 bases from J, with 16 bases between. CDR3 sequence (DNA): TGTGCCAGCAGTCCCCTCGGGGGCCGGGGCAATCAGCCCCAGCATTTT. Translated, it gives CASSPLGGRGNQPQHF.

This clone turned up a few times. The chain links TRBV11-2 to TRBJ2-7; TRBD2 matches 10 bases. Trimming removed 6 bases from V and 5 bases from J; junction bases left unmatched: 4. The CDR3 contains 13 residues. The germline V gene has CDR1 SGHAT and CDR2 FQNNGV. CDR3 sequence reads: CASRSSGSHEQYF. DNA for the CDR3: TGTGCCAGCAGGTCTAGCGGGAGCCACGAGCAGTACTTC. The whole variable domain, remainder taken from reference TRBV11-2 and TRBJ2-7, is EAGVAQSPRYKIIEKRQSVAFWCNPISGHATLYWYQQILGQGPKLLIQFQNNGVVDDSQLPKDRFSAERLKGVDSTLKIQPAKLEDSAVYLCASRSSGSHEQYFGPGTRLTVT.

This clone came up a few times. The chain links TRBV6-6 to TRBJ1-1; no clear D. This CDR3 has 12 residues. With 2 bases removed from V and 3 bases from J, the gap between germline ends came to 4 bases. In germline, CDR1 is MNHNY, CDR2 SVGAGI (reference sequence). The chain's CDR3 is CASSYRDTEAFF. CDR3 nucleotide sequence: TGTGCCAGCAGTTACAGAGACACTGAAGCTTTCTTT.

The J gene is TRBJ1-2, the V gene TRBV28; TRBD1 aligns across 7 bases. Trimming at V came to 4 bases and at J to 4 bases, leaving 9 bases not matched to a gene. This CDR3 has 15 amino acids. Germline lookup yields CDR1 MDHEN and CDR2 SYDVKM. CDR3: CASSSRQGSIYGYTF. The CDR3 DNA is TGTGCCAGCAGTTCCAGACAGGGATCAATCTATGGCTACACCTTC.